Included here is one TCR beta chain sequence, with context. Original handling: Scientists estimated how many nucleated cells there were by amplifying reference gene primers. The data were produced by immunoSEQ multiplex PCR, yet TCRdb's version contains in-frame clones alone and is incomplete. V and J calls and clone size come straight from that table; D and trimming were deduced from the DNA. In the table there are 200,000 to 250,000 clones, 90% of which are singletons. This record belongs to a study of blood T cell repertoires in COVID-19. This CDR3 is built from 13 residues. Germline V gene data show CDR1 as LNHDA and CDR2 as SQIVND (reference sequence). V was trimmed by 5 bases and J by 5 bases, leaving 10 bases between them.

This sequence joins TRBV19 and TRBJ1-5; no clear D. This clonotype was obtained from a man in his thirties or forties who had been exposed to COVID-19. What was sequenced was PBMCs or T cells enriched from blood (not recorded which). The CDR3 nucleotides are TGTGCCAGTAGTCCCAGGCTGGATCAGCCCCAGCATTTT. Protein sequence: CASSPRLDQPQHF.